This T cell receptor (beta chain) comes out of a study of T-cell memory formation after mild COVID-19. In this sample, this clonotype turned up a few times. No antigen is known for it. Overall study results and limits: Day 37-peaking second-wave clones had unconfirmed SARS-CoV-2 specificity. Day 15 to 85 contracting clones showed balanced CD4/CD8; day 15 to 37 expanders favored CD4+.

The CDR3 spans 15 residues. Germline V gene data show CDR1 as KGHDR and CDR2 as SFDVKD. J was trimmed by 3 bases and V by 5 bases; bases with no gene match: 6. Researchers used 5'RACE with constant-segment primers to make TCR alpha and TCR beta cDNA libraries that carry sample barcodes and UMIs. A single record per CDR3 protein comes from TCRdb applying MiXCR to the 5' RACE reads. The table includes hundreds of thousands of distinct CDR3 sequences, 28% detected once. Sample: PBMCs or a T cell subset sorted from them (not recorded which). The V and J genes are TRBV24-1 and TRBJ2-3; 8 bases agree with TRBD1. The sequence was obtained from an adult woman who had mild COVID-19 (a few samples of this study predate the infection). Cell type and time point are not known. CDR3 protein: CATSVRQGATDTQYF. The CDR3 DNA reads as TGTGCCACCAGTGTGCGGCAGGGGGCAACAGATACGCAGTATTTT.